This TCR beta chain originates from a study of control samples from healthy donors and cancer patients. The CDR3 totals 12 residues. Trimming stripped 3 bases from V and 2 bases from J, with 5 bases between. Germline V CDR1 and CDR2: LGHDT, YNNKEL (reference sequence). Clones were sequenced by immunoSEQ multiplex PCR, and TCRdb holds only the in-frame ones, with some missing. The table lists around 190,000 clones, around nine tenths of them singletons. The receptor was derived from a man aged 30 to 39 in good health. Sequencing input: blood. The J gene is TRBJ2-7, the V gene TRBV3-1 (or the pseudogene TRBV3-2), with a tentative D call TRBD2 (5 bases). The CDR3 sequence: CASSHGAYEQYF. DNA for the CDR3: TGTGCCAGCAGCCACGGGGCCTACGAGCAGTACTTC.